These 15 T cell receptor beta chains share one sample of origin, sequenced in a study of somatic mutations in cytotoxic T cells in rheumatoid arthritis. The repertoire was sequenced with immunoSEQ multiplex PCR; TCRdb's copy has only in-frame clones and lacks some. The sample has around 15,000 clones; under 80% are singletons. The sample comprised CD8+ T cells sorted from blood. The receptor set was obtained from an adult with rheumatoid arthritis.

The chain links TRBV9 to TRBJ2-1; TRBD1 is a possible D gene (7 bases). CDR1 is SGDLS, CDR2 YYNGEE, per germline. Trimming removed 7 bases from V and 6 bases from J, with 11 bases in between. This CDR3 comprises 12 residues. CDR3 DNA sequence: TGTGCCAGCGCGGGACAGACCAATGAGCAGTTCTTC. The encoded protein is CASAGQTNEQFF.

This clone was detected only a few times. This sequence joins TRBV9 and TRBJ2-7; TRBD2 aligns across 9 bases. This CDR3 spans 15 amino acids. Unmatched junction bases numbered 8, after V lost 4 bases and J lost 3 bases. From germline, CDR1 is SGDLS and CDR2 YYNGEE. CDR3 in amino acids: CASSQGGGAHYEQYF. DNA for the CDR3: TGTGCCAGCAGCCAGGGCGGGGGGGCCCACTACGAGCAGTACTTC.

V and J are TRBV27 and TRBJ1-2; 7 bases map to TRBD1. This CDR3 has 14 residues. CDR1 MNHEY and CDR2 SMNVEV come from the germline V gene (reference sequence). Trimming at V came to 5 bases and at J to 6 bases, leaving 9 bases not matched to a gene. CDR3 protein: CASSPTGASNGYTF. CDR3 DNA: TGTGCCAGCAGTCCCACAGGGGCTTCGAATGGCTACACCTTC.

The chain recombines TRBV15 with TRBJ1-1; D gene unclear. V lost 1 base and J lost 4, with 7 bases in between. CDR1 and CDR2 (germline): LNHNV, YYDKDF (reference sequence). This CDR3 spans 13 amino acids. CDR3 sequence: CATSRVPATEAFF. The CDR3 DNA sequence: TGTGCCACCAGCAGAGTACCGGCCACTGAAGCTTTCTTT. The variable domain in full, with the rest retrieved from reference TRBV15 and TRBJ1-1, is DAMVIQNPRYQVTQFGKPVTLSCSQTLNHNVMYWYQQKSSQAPKLLFHYYDKDFNNEADTPDNFQSRRPNTSFCFLDIRSPGLGDTAMYLCATSRVPATEAFFGQGTRLTVV.

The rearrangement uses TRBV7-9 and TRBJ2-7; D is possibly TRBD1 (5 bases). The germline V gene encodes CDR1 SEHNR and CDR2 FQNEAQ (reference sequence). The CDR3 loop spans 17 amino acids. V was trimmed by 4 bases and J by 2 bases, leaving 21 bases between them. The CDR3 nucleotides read TGTGCCAGCAGCTCGACTTACAGGCCAAGGGTCCCCTACGAGCAGTACTTC. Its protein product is CASSSTYRPRVPYEQYF.

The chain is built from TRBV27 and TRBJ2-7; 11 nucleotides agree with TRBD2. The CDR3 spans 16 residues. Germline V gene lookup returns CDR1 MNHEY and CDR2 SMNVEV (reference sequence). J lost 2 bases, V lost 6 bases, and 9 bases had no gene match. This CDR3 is CASSSLAGGLTYEQYF. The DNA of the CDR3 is TGTGCCAGCAGCAGTCTAGCGGGGGGATTAACCTACGAGCAGTACTTC.

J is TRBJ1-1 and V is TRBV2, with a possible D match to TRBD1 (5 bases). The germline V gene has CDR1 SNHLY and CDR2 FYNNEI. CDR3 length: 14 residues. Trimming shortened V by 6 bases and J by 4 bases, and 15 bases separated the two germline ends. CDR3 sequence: CASSTSQGVTEAFF. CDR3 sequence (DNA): TGTGCCAGCAGCACAAGCCAGGGAGTCACTGAAGCTTTCTTT. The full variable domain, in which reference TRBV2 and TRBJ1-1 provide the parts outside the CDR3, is EPEVTQTPSHQVTQMGQEVILRCVPISNHLYFYWYRQILGQKVEFLVSFYNNEISEKSEIFDDQFSVERPDGSNFTLKIRSTKLEDSAMYFCASSTSQGVTEAFFGQGTRLTVV.

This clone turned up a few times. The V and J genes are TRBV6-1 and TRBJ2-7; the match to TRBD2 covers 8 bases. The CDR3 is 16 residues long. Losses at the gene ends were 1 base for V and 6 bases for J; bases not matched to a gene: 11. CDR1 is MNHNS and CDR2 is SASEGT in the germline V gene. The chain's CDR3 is CASSEVRGLVAGEQYF. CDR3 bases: TGTGCCAGCAGTGAAGTTAGGGGACTAGTGGCGGGCGAGCAGTACTTC.

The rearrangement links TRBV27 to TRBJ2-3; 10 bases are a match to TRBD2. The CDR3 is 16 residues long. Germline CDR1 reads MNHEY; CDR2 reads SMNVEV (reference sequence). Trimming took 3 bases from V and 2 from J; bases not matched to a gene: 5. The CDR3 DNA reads TGTGCCAGCAGTTTTCTAACTAGCGGGGTCACAGATACGCAGTATTTT. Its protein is CASSFLTSGVTDTQYF.

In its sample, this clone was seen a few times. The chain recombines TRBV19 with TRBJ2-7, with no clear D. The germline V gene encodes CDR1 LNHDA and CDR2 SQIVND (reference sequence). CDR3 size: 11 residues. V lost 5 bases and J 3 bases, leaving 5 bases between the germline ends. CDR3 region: CASSSRYEQYF. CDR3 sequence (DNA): TGTGCCAGTAGTTCACGCTACGAGCAGTACTTC. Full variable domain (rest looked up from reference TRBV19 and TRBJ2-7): DGGITQSPKYLFRKEGQNVTLSCEQNLNHDAMYWYRQDPGQGLRLIYYSQIVNDFQKGDIAEGYSVSREKKESFPLTVTSAQKNPTAFYLCASSSRYEQYFGPGTRLTVT.

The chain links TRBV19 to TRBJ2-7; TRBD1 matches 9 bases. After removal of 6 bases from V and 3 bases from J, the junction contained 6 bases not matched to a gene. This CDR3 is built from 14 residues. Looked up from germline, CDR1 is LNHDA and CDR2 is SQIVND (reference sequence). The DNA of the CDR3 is TGTGCCAGTAGCGAGGGACAGGGTGTCTACGAGCAGTACTTC. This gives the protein CASSEGQGVYEQYF.

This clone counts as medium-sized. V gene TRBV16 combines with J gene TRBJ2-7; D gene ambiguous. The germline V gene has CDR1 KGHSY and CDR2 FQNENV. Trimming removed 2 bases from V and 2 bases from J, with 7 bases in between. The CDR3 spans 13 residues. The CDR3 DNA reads TGTGCCAGCAGCCAAGGCCCGACCTACGAGCAGTACTTC. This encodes CASSQGPTYEQYF.

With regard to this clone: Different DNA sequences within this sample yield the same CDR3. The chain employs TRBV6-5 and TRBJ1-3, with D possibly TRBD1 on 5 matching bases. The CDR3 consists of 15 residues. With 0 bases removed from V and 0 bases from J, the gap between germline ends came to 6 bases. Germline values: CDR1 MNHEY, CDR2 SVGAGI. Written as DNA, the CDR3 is TGTGCCAGCAGTTACTCGGGGGGCTCTGGAAACACCATATATTTT. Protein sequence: CASSYSGGSGNTIYF.

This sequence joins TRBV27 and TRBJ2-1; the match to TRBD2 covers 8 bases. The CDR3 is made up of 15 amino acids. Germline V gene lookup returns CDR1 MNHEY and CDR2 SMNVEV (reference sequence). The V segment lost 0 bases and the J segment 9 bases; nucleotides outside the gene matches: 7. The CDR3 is CASSLSFAGGSEQFF. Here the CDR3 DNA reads TGTGCCAGCAGTTTATCCTTTGCGGGGGGCAGTGAGCAGTTCTTC.

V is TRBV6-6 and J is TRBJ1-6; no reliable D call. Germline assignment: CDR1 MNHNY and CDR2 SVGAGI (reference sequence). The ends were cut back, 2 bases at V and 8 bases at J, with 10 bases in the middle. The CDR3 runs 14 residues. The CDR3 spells CASSYAQMDSPLHF. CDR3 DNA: TGTGCCAGCAGTTACGCGCAGATGGATTCACCCCTCCACTTT.